These 11 T cell receptor beta chains share one sample of origin, sequenced in a study of shared clonotypes between healthy human individuals. In the naive CD8 group, cells lacked CD45RO and were positively selected for CCR7, so terminally differentiated effector memory CD45RA+ cells were left out. Repertoires were generated with immunoSEQ multiplex PCR, while TCRdb's copy carries only in-frame clones and drops some. The table lists 800,000 to 950,000 clones, about 96% of them singletons. Input material: naive CD8+ T cells sorted from blood. These receptors all come from a man aged 25 to 40 in good health.

This chain links TRBV5-1 with TRBJ2-7; D might be TRBD1 (5 bases). The CDR3 loop spans 16 amino acids. V lost 2 bases to trimming and J lost 3 bases, with 18 bases between them. CDR1 is SGHRS, CDR2 YFSETQ, per germline. The CDR3 spells CASSFRVTGALYEQYF. Here the CDR3 DNA reads TGCGCCAGCAGCTTTAGGGTAACAGGAGCCCTCTACGAGCAGTACTTC.

The rearrangement joins TRBV5-5 to TRBJ2-7, with D perhaps TRBD2 (6 bases). Trimming stripped 4 bases from V and 4 bases from J, with 9 bases between. Germline V gene lookup returns CDR1 SGHKS and CDR2 YYEKEE (reference sequence). The CDR3 is made up of 12 amino acids. The CDR3 nucleotides read TGTGCCAGCAGCCTCCGGGAGTACGAGCAGTACTTC. It is translated as CASSLREYEQYF.

This clone was seen only once. The chain is built from TRBV6-5 and TRBJ2-1; the D gene is possibly TRBD2 (6 bases). CDR3 length: 13 amino acids. The V end was cut by 0 bases, the J end by 7 bases, with 7 bases between. Germline assignment: CDR1 MNHEY and CDR2 SVGAGI. The DNA of the CDR3 is TGTGCCAGCAGTTACTCGGGACTGAATGAGCAGTTCTTC. The encoded protein is CASSYSGLNEQFF.

This chain joins TRBV29-1 and TRBJ2-3; perhaps TRBD2 as D (6 bases). In germline, CDR1 is SQVTM, CDR2 ANQGSEA. This CDR3 has 15 residues. V shed 4 bases and J shed 0 bases, with 14 bases lying between them. DNA for the CDR3: TGCAGCGTTGTGTGGGGGGAAACTAGCACAGATACGCAGTATTTT. Protein: CSVVWGETSTDTQYF.

The sample holds a few counts of this clone. This chain connects TRBV7-9 to TRBJ2-7; TRBD1 aligns across 10 bases. CDR1 and CDR2 from the germline V gene are SEHNR and FQNEAQ (reference sequence). This CDR3 contains 14 residues. V was pared by 6 bases and J by 13 bases, with 15 bases of the junction left unmatched. This chain's CDR3 is CASSSRDRGVFFYF. CDR3 in DNA: TGTGCCAGCAGTTCACGGGACAGGGGAGTATTTTTTTACTTC.

J is TRBJ2-5 and V is TRBV7-9, with D perhaps matching TRBD2 (5 bases). The germline V and J ends were trimmed by 5 bases and 2 bases, with 15 bases remaining between them. Per the germline V gene, CDR1 is SEHNR and CDR2 is FQNEAQ (reference sequence). CDR3 length: 15 residues. The CDR3 loop reads CASSQLDLMQETQYF. The CDR3 region has the DNA TGTGCCAGCAGCCAACTGGACTTGATGCAAGAGACCCAGTACTTC.

The chain is built from TRBV10-3 and TRBJ2-1; TRBD2 agrees at 11 bases. Losses at the gene ends were 7 bases for V and 5 bases for J; bases not matched to a gene: 13. The CDR3 covers 17 residues. Germline CDR1 reads ENHRY; CDR2 reads SYGVKD. Here the CDR3 reads CAITNHEGTSGNNEQFF. In nucleotides, the CDR3 is TGTGCCATCACCAACCACGAGGGGACTAGCGGTAACAATGAGCAGTTCTTC.

This clone was seen a single time. This chain joins TRBV5-1 and TRBJ2-6; D unclear. The germline CDR1 and CDR2 sequences are SGHRS and YFSETQ. Trimming took off 3 bases at V and 1 base at J, with 14 bases between the two ends. This CDR3 comprises 17 residues. For the CDR3, the DNA is TGCGCCAGCAGCTCCGGAGTAGCCTCGTCTGGGGCCAACGTCCTGACTTTC. Its translation is CASSSGVASSGANVLTF.

This clone was counted a single time. The genes are TRBV5-5 and TRBJ2-4, with D possibly TRBD2 on 5 matching bases. This CDR3 is 14 amino acids long. Germline assignment: CDR1 SGHKS and CDR2 YYEKEE (reference sequence). Deletions cut 6 bases from V and 1 base from J, with 11 bases between. The CDR3 here is CASTGWRAKNIQYF. The CDR3 nucleotides read TGTGCCAGCACGGGGTGGAGGGCCAAAAACATTCAGTACTTC.

The chain joins TRBV28 to TRBJ2-2, with 8 bases aligning to TRBD2. The CDR3 sequence is 17 residues long. The J segment lost 1 base and the V segment lost 8 bases, leaving 12 bases of the junction unmatched. CDR1 and CDR2 (germline): MDHEN, SYDVKM. Here the CDR3 DNA reads TGTGCCAGCTGCAGTGGGGCGGGAGGATTGAACACCGGGGAGCTGTTTTTT. Translating gives CASCSGAGGLNTGELFF.

V usage is TRBV15 and J usage is TRBJ2-1; TRBD2 agrees at 15 bases. The CDR3 spans 19 residues. With 0 bases clipped from V and 7 bases from J, the junction kept 10 bases outside the gene matches. Germline loops: CDR1 LNHNV, CDR2 YYDKDF (reference sequence). The CDR3 here is CATSRDPRTSGRARNEQFF. The CDR3 bases are TGTGCCACCAGCAGAGATCCTAGGACTAGCGGGAGGGCCAGGAATGAGCAGTTCTTC.